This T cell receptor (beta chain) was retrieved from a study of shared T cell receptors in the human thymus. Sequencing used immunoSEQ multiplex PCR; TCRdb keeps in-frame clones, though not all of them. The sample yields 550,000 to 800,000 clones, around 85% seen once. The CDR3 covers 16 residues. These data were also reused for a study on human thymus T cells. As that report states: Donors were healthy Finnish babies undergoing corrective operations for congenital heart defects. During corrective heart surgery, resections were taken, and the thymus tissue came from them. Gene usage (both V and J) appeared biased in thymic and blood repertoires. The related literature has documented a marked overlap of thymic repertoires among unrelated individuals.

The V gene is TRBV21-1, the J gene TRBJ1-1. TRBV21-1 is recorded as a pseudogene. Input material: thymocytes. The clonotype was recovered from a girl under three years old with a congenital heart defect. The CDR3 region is CASSKEVRGGADEAFF. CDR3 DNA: TGTGCCAGCAGCAAAGAGGTTCGGGGGGGCGCTGATGAAGCTTTCTTT.